A single sample gave rise to the 19 T cell receptor beta chains below, sequenced in a study of cytomegalovirus exposure and HLA in healthy donors. The PCR contained 60 Vbeta and 13 Jbeta primers. Measured with immunoSEQ multiplex PCR; TCRdb has only the in-frame clones, and not every one. The repertoire table contains tens of thousands of clones. The material sequenced was PBMCs. The receptors stem from a woman aged 35 to 49 in good health and CMV-seropositive.

The chain couples TRBV7-9 to TRBJ2-5; no clear D gene. Germline CDR1 reads SEHNR; CDR2 reads FQNEAQ (reference sequence). CDR3 length: 15 amino acids. Deletions cut 5 bases from V and 6 bases from J, with 19 bases between. The CDR3 bases are TGTGCCAGCAGCACTACGTCGACTGCCATCCAGACCCAGTACTTC. Translating gives CASSTTSTAIQTQYF. The full variable domain, completed using reference TRBV7-9 and TRBJ2-5, is DTGVSQNPRHKITKRGQNVTFRCDPISEHNRLYWYRQTLGQGPEFLTYFQNEAQLEKSRLLSDRFSAERPKGSFSTLEIQRTEQGDSAMYLCASSTTSTAIQTQYFGPGTRLLVL.

This clone is medium-sized by frequency. The chain is built from TRBV10-2 and TRBJ2-1, with D perhaps matching TRBD1 (6 bases). This CDR3 comprises 15 residues. Per the germline V gene, CDR1 is WSHSY and CDR2 is SAAADI. V gave up 6 bases and J gave up 4 bases, with 16 bases separating them. The CDR3 region has the DNA TGCGCCAGCAGGCAGTCAGTGGACAGTTACAATGAGCAGTTCTTC. This codes for CASRQSVDSYNEQFF.

The chain joins TRBV19 to TRBJ1-2, with 12 bases identical to TRBD1. This CDR3 spans 14 amino acids. Germline lookup yields CDR1 LNHDA and CDR2 SQIVND (reference sequence). J was trimmed by 9 bases and V by 5 bases; bases with no gene match: 7. CDR3 bases: TGTGCCAGTAGTGGGGGACAGGGGGCGATGCGCTACACCTTC. The encoded protein is CASSGGQGAMRYTF.

The chain joins TRBV19 to TRBJ2-3; 9 bases match TRBD1. Trimming at V came to 7 bases and at J to 4 bases, leaving 12 bases not matched to a gene. Per germline, CDR1 LNHDA and CDR2 SQIVND (reference sequence). CDR3 size: 16 residues. The CDR3 is CASKGTGTGKADTQYF. DNA of the CDR3: TGTGCCAGTAAGGGGACCGGGACAGGGAAAGCAGATACGCAGTATTTT. The full variable domain, its missing parts supplied by reference TRBV19 and TRBJ2-3, is DGGITQSPKYLFRKEGQNVTLSCEQNLNHDAMYWYRQDPGQGLRLIYYSQIVNDFQKGDIAEGYSVSREKKESFPLTVTSAQKNPTAFYLCASKGTGTGKADTQYFGPGTRLTVL.

The V and J genes are TRBV6-5 and TRBJ1-5; D perhaps matches TRBD1 (5 bases). CDR1 and CDR2 from the germline V gene are MNHEY and SVGAGI. Trimming pared 8 bases from V and 6 bases from J, leaving 20 bases between. The CDR3 length is 15 residues. CDR3 in DNA: TGTGCCAGCCAAAGTTCGGGGGGGTTTGGTCAGCCCCAGCATTTT. This encodes CASQSSGGFGQPQHF.

The genes are TRBV19 and TRBJ2-2, with a possible D match to TRBD2 (5 bases). Germline assignment: CDR1 LNHDA and CDR2 SQIVND (reference sequence). V was trimmed by 6 bases and J by 8 bases, leaving 10 bases between them. CDR3 length: 12 amino acids. The chain's CDR3 is CASSGRLGELFF. CDR3 nucleotides: TGTGCCAGTAGCGGCCGACTAGGGGAGCTGTTTTTT.

This rearrangement joins TRBV30 to TRBJ2-3; TRBD2 matches 7 bases. CDR1 is GTSNPN and CDR2 is SVGIG in the germline V gene (reference sequence). CDR3 size: 13 residues. The V segment lost 2 bases and the J segment 3 bases; nucleotides outside the gene matches: 2. CDR3 in DNA: TGTGCCTGGAGTCCCGGGAGGACAGATACGCAGTATTTT. Translation: CAWSPGRTDTQYF.

The chain combines TRBV27 with TRBJ1-5; 9 nucleotides align to TRBD1. Trimming took 5 bases from V and 4 from J; bases not matched to a gene: 3. CDR1 is MNHEY, CDR2 SMNVEV, per germline (reference sequence). The CDR3 sequence is 14 residues long. The CDR3 DNA reads TGTGCCAGCAGTCTGACAGGGGGGAATCAGCCCCAGCATTTT. Amino acids: CASSLTGGNQPQHF.

V is TRBV19 and J is TRBJ1-6; 7 nucleotides agree with TRBD1. Per germline, CDR1 LNHDA and CDR2 SQIVND (reference sequence). Germline trimming cut 3 bases from V and 16 bases from J; bases unmatched to any gene: 9. The CDR3 is made up of 13 amino acids. The CDR3 loop is CASSILLDRPLHF. The CDR3 nucleotides read TGTGCCAGTAGTATCCTTCTGGACAGGCCTCTCCACTTT.

The rearrangement uses TRBV27 and TRBJ2-5; 11 positions agree with TRBD2. Germline V gene data show CDR1 as MNHEY and CDR2 as SMNVEV (reference sequence). Trimming cost V 2 bases and J 2 bases; bases outside gene matches: 13. The CDR3 has 19 amino acids. The CDR3 bases are TGTGCCAGCAGTTTAAGGTCAAGCCTAGCGGGAGGCCAACAAGAGACCCAGTACTTC. Protein: CASSLRSSLAGGQQETQYF.

V gene TRBV7-9 combines with J gene TRBJ2-5, with TRBD1 matching 7 bases. J lost 3 bases, V lost 5 bases, and 12 bases had no gene match. CDR3 length equals 16 residues. Per germline, CDR1 SEHNR and CDR2 FQNEAQ (reference sequence). The CDR3: CASSHPRGSLKETQYF. The CDR3 bases are TGTGCCAGCAGCCACCCCAGGGGGAGCCTCAAAGAGACCCAGTACTTC.

The CDR3 nucleotides are TGTGCCAGAAGCTTGGAGGCAGGGTGGGATATTAGGAAGGGCTACACCTTC. This encodes CARSLEAGWDIRKGYTF. This chain uses TRBV5-3 with TRBJ1-2, with D tentatively TRBD1 (5 bases). TRBV5-3 is given ORF status, its function remaining uncertain. This CDR3 is built from 17 residues. Trimming left V 0 bases short and J 8 bases short, with 23 bases between.

As regards this clone: This sample also contains other DNA sequences that code for the same CDR3. V gene TRBV5-3 combines with J gene TRBJ2-7; the D gene is possibly TRBD2 (5 bases). TRBV5-3 is an open reading frame, and its role is uncertain. The CDR3 covers 16 residues. V was shortened by 5 bases and J by 0 bases, with 18 bases between the two germline ends. The CDR3: CARSLEDRGSSYEQYF. The CDR3 DNA is TGTGCCAGAAGTCTAGAGGACCGGGGAAGCTCCTACGAGCAGTACTTC.

V gene TRBV19 combines with J gene TRBJ1-1, with a tentative D call TRBD1 (6 bases). The CDR3 length is 14 residues. Looked up from germline, CDR1 is LNHDA and CDR2 is SQIVND (reference sequence). V was pared by 9 bases and J by 1 base, with 15 bases between. The DNA of the CDR3 is TGTGCCAGCCGACTATTACAGGGGAACACTGAAGCTTTCTTT. Its protein product is CASRLLQGNTEAFF. Complete variable domain (other parts from reference TRBV19 and TRBJ1-1): DGGITQSPKYLFRKEGQNVTLSCEQNLNHDAMYWYRQDPGQGLRLIYYSQIVNDFQKGDIAEGYSVSREKKESFPLTVTSAQKNPTAFYLCASRLLQGNTEAFFGQGTRLTVV.

The rearrangement links TRBV29-1 to TRBJ2-3, with TRBD2 matching over 11 bases. After removal of 7 bases from V and 5 bases from J, the junction contained 8 bases not matched to a gene. Per germline, CDR1 SQVTM and CDR2 ANQGSEA. This CDR3 spans 14 amino acids. In nucleotides, the CDR3 is TGCAGCGGAACACTAGCGGGAGCGGGAGATACGCAGTATTTT. The encoded protein is CSGTLAGAGDTQYF.

A word on this clone: One end of the junction does not line up with germline, which may come from a read error. The chain carries TRBV9 and TRBJ1-6; D gene ambiguous. Germline-derived CDR1 and CDR2 are SGDLS and YYNGEE. The CDR3 loop spans 14 amino acids. The CDR3 sequence: CASGVGSPNSPLHF. CDR3 nucleotides: TGTGCCAGCGGCGTAGGTTCTCCCAATTCACCCCTCCACTTT.

About this clone: This sample also contains other DNA sequences that code for the same CDR3. The genes are TRBV2 and TRBJ1-5, with 7 nucleotides matching TRBD1. J gave up 4 bases and V 5 bases, and 8 bases lay outside the gene matches. The germline V gene encodes CDR1 SNHLY and CDR2 FYNNEI. The length of the CDR3 is 15 residues. The CDR3 region has the DNA TGTGCCAGCAGTAGGGACAGTTCAATAAATCAGCCCCAGCATTTT. Residues: CASSRDSSINQPQHF.

The CDR3 is CASSLWDRGNSPLHF. The DNA for the CDR3 is TGCGCCAGCAGCTTGTGGGACAGGGGGAATTCACCCCTCCACTTT. The chain employs TRBV5-1 and TRBJ1-6, with 11 bases lining up with TRBD1. V was clipped by 1 base and J by 7 bases; unmatched bases: 1. Germline assignment: CDR1 SGHRS and CDR2 YFSETQ. This CDR3 is 15 amino acids long.

The rearrangement links TRBV7-8 to TRBJ1-5; the D is unclear. The CDR3 totals 15 residues. Germline CDR1 reads SGHVS; CDR2 reads FQNEAQ. Trimming removed 0 bases at V and 7 bases at J, with 13 bases between. The CDR3 is CASSLASRVYQPQHF. The DNA of the CDR3 is TGTGCCAGCAGCTTAGCTTCCCGGGTTTACCAGCCCCAGCATTTT.